Sequencing of this T cell receptor (beta chain) was carried out in a study of T cell responses to AZD1222 COVID-19 vaccine. Sequencing was performed with immunoSEQ multiplex PCR; in TCRdb, only in-frame clones are kept and a portion is missing. The data show about 110,000 clones, 80% to 95% seen once. Findings of the study overall: The study sampled repertoires only after the peak T cell response.

From germline, CDR1 is SGHAT and CDR2 FQNNGV. The germline V and J ends were trimmed by 4 bases and 14 bases, with 15 bases remaining between them. CDR3 size: 13 residues. A note on this clone: The target antigen is unknown.

The TCR sequence derives from an adult who received the AZD1222 COVID-19 vaccine. The sample here was peripheral blood, taken 28 days after the second AZD1222 dose. This chain uses TRBV11-2 with TRBJ1-6; D remains ambiguous. The DNA for the CDR3 is TGTGCCAGCAGCTCGACGGGGTACGGGGCCCTCCACTTT. Its translation is CASSSTGYGALHF. The variable domain in full, with the rest retrieved from reference TRBV11-2 and TRBJ1-6, is EAGVAQSPRYKIIEKRQSVAFWCNPISGHATLYWYQQILGQGPKLLIQFQNNGVVDDSQLPKDRFSAERLKGVDSTLKIQPAKLEDSAVYLCASSSTGYGALHFGNGTRLTVT.